Presented here are 29 T cell receptor beta chains from one specimen sequenced in a study of blood T cell repertoires in COVID-19. Assay used: immunoSEQ multiplex PCR; TCRdb lists only in-frame clones, some missing. The sample includes tens of thousands of clones, 75% to 90% of them seen just once. The sample comprised peripheral blood. The receptors were sampled from a man in his 60s with acute or convalescent COVID-19.

This clone was detected a few times. As DNA, the CDR3 is TGTGCCAGCAGAACCGGTTTAGAGACCCAGTACTTC. It is translated as CASRTGLETQYF. V is TRBV6-5 and J is TRBJ2-5; no clear D. Per the germline V gene, CDR1 is MNHEY and CDR2 is SVGAGI. The ends were cut back, 6 bases at V and 4 bases at J, with 9 bases in the middle. CDR3 length: 12 amino acids.

The chain carries TRBV12-3 or TRBV12-4 and TRBJ1-1; the D gene is possibly TRBD1 (5 bases). The CDR3 has 11 residues. The V and J ends lost 5 bases and 11 bases respectively, with 12 bases between them. CDR3 DNA: TGTGCCAGCAGTAAGGGGCATCAGGCTTTCTTT. Translating it yields CASSKGHQAFF.

The CDR3 DNA is TGTGCCAGCAGCCGTCGCGAACGAAGCACAGATACGCAGTATTTT. Amino acids: CASSRRERSTDTQYF. The chain has TRBV5-5 and TRBJ2-3; the D is unclear. Germline V lookup: CDR1 SGHKS, CDR2 YYEKEE (reference sequence). Trimming took 4 bases from V and 0 from J, leaving 12 bases between them. The CDR3 runs to 15 residues. Full variable domain (missing parts from reference TRBV5-5 and TRBJ2-3): DAGVTQSPTHLIKTRGQQVTLRCSPISGHKSVSWYQQVLGQGPQFIFQYYEKEERGRGNFPDRFSARQFPNYSSELNVNALLLGDSALYLCASSRRERSTDTQYFGPGTRLTVL.

The chain uses TRBV5-4 and TRBJ2-3, with TRBD2 matching over 11 bases. The CDR3 consists of 16 residues. CDR1 and CDR2 from the germline V gene are SGHNT and YYREEE (reference sequence). Losses at the gene ends were 3 bases for V and 4 bases for J; bases not matched to a gene: 7. Written as DNA, the CDR3 is TGTGCCAGCAGCTCCCGAGGTAGCGGGGGGGCAGATACGCAGTATTTT. Translated: CASSSRGSGGADTQYF.

The chain recombines TRBV19 with TRBJ2-1; 10 bases line up with TRBD2. The length of the CDR3 is 17 residues. Germline lookup yields CDR1 LNHDA and CDR2 SQIVND (reference sequence). The ends lost 3 bases at V and 0 bases at J; junction bases unmatched: 5. The CDR3 bases are TGTGCCAGTAGTATTGGTACTAGCGGGAACTCCTACAATGAGCAGTTCTTC. Translated, it gives CASSIGTSGNSYNEQFF.

The chain combines TRBV5-4 with TRBJ2-5; 9 nucleotides align to TRBD2. The CDR3 totals 16 residues. J was trimmed by 1 base and V by 5 bases; bases with no gene match: 9. CDR1 and CDR2 (germline): SGHNT, YYREEE (reference sequence). The CDR3 protein is CASSLGASGTQETQYF. CDR3 coding DNA: TGTGCCAGCAGTCTGGGGGCTAGCGGGACCCAAGAGACCCAGTACTTC. The full variable domain, with the rest looked up from reference TRBV5-4 and TRBJ2-5, is ETGVTQSPTHLIKTRGQQVTLRCSSQSGHNTVSWYQQALGQGPQFIFQYYREEENGRGNFPPRFSGLQFPNYSSELNVNALELDDSALYLCASSLGASGTQETQYFGPGTRLLVL.

V is TRBV6-4 and J is TRBJ1-3; D is perhaps TRBD1 (5 bases). Trimming removed 3 bases from V and 3 bases from J, with 9 bases in between. CDR1 is MRHNA and CDR2 is SNTAGT in the germline V gene. The CDR3 loop spans 14 amino acids. The CDR3 DNA is TGTGCCAGCAGTGAGGGGGGGGTTGGAAACACCATATATTTT. It specifies CASSEGGVGNTIYF.

V is TRBV2 and J is TRBJ2-7; TRBD2 agrees at 13 bases. Germline assignment: CDR1 SNHLY and CDR2 FYNNEI. The CDR3 runs to 14 residues. Trimming removed 8 bases from V and 7 bases from J; junction bases left unmatched: 8. The CDR3 is CASRLAGGSGEQYF. The CDR3 DNA reads as TGTGCCAGCCGACTAGCGGGGGGCTCGGGGGAGCAGTACTTC.

V is TRBV2 and J is TRBJ2-7; TRBD1 is a possible D gene (5 bases). Between the trimmed V and J ends, which lost 10 bases and 3 bases, there was a span of 13 bases. The length of the CDR3 is 12 residues. From germline, CDR1 is SNHLY and CDR2 FYNNEI. CDR3 DNA: TGTGCCACCTCCGTCCAGGGCTACGAGCAGTACTTC. Its translation: CATSVQGYEQYF.

This sequence joins TRBV2 and TRBJ2-1, with 8 bases that match TRBD2. Germline CDR1 and CDR2: SNHLY and FYNNEI. The V segment lost 6 bases and the J segment 7 bases; nucleotides outside the gene matches: 8. This CDR3 has 14 residues. CDR3 bases: TGTGCCAGCAGCCCAGCGGGAGTCGTAAATGAGCAGTTCTTC. Its protein product is CASSPAGVVNEQFF.

The V gene is TRBV19, the J gene TRBJ2-7; D gene uncertain. The CDR3 loop spans 12 amino acids. Germline loops: CDR1 LNHDA, CDR2 SQIVND (reference sequence). Trimming took 3 bases from V and 6 from J, leaving 9 bases between them. CDR3 loop: CASSMRRSEQYF. The DNA of the CDR3 is TGTGCCAGTAGTATGCGCCGGAGCGAGCAGTACTTC.

The chain links TRBV4-3 to TRBJ1-4; D is possibly TRBD1 (5 bases). Germline V gives CDR1 LGHNA, CDR2 YSLEER. This CDR3 spans 16 amino acids. V lost 0 bases and J lost 8, with 16 bases in between. CDR3 amino acids: CASSQEPAQGSEKLFF. The CDR3 coding sequence is TGCGCCAGCAGCCAAGAGCCGGCCCAGGGCAGCGAAAAACTGTTTTTT.

This clone has just one count. The V and J genes are TRBV5-1 and TRBJ1-1, with D maybe TRBD1 (6 bases). Germline CDR1 is SGHRS and CDR2 is YFSETQ. The CDR3 is 15 amino acids. Deletions cut 5 bases from V and 5 bases from J, with 19 bases between. The CDR3, as DNA: TGCGCCAGCAGATATTCACAGGGATTTGAAACTGAAGCTTTCTTT. It is translated as CASRYSQGFETEAFF.

The rearrangement uses TRBV5-1 and TRBJ2-3; 7 bases line up with TRBD2. This CDR3 is built from 15 residues. Germline loops: CDR1 SGHRS, CDR2 YFSETQ. The V segment lost 1 base and the J segment 4 bases; nucleotides outside the gene matches: 6. The CDR3 protein is CASSLSGIVPDTQYF. The CDR3 DNA sequence: TGCGCCAGCAGCTTGAGCGGGATAGTCCCAGATACGCAGTATTTT.

This rearrangement joins TRBV6-5 to TRBJ1-5, with D possibly TRBD1 on 6 matching bases. Germline lookup yields CDR1 MNHEY and CDR2 SVGAGI. V was shortened by 6 bases and J by 6 bases, with 15 bases between the two germline ends. This CDR3 comprises 14 residues. The CDR3 bases are TGTGCCAGCAGCCAAGACAGGAAAGTTCAGCCCCAGCATTTT. Translating gives CASSQDRKVQPQHF.

There are a few counts of this clone. The chain links TRBV30 to TRBJ1-1; D not resolved. The germline V and J ends were trimmed by 3 bases and 4 bases, with 12 bases remaining between them. This CDR3 has 13 amino acids. CDR1 GTSNPN and CDR2 SVGIG come from the germline V gene (reference sequence). The CDR3 is CAWRGPKGTEAFF. CDR3 in DNA: TGTGCCTGGAGGGGCCCCAAAGGCACTGAAGCTTTCTTT.

This chain links TRBV27 with TRBJ2-2; 8 bases agree with TRBD1. Germline CDR1 MNHEY, CDR2 SMNVEV (reference sequence). V shed 6 bases, J shed 2 bases, and the junction held 5 bases outside the gene matches. The CDR3 spans 15 residues. The CDR3 bases are TGTGCCAGCAGCCTGACAGGGGCAAACACCGGGGAGCTGTTTTTT. It yields the protein CASSLTGANTGELFF.

The chain links TRBV11-2 to TRBJ2-5, with 8 bases aligning to TRBD2. The CDR3 runs to 16 residues. The germline V gene has CDR1 SGHAT and CDR2 FQNNGV. Trimming took 3 bases from V and 5 from J; bases not matched to a gene: 11. CDR3 protein: CASSFGPAGAPETQYF. The CDR3 DNA reads as TGTGCCAGCAGCTTTGGTCCAGCGGGGGCTCCCGAGACCCAGTACTTC.

This clone showed up just once. The rearrangement links TRBV30 to TRBJ2-2, with 9 nucleotides matching TRBD2. Germline-derived CDR1 and CDR2 are GTSNPN and SVGIG (reference sequence). V was clipped by 1 base and J by 7 bases; unmatched bases: 13. The CDR3 runs 17 residues. The CDR3 DNA sequence: TGTGCCTGGAGTGGCCTAGCGGGGCCTCTCAGGGGCGGGGAGCTGTTTTTT. This encodes CAWSGLAGPLRGGELFF.

The chain is built from TRBV10-3 and TRBJ1-4, with D tentatively TRBD1 (5 bases). Trimming took off 4 bases at V and 1 base at J, with 13 bases between the two ends. Germline V CDR1 and CDR2: ENHRY, SYGVKD. This CDR3 region has 16 residues. The CDR3 region has the DNA TGTGCCATCAGTGGGGGCCCCACGGGAACTAATGAAAAACTGTTTTTT. It encodes CAISGGPTGTNEKLFF.

The V gene is TRBV3-1 (or the pseudogene TRBV3-2), the J gene TRBJ1-4; TRBD1 aligns across 8 bases. The J segment lost 7 bases and the V segment lost 4 bases, leaving 5 bases of the junction unmatched. The CDR3 totals 14 residues. The germline V gene has CDR1 LGHDT and CDR2 YNNKEL (reference sequence). The CDR3 DNA reads as TGTGCCAGCAGCCCCGGGACAGGCGGTGAAAAACTGTTTTTT. Encoded protein: CASSPGTGGEKLFF.

V gene TRBV6-1 combines with J gene TRBJ2-7, with unresolved D. The germline V gene encodes CDR1 MNHNS and CDR2 SASEGT. This CDR3 is 15 amino acids long. V was trimmed by 1 base and J by 3 bases, leaving 13 bases between them. The CDR3 spells CASSEVLQPVYEQYF. CDR3 nucleotides: TGTGCCAGCAGTGAAGTGCTACAGCCGGTCTACGAGCAGTACTTC.

V usage is TRBV27 and J usage is TRBJ1-2, with 11 bases lining up with TRBD1. The CDR3 contains 16 residues. Germline lookup yields CDR1 MNHEY and CDR2 SMNVEV (reference sequence). Trimming at V came to 5 bases and at J to 5 bases, leaving 10 bases not matched to a gene. CDR3 DNA: TGTGCCAGCAGTCCCTCGGGACAGGGGGGTAGATATGGCTACACCTTC. As protein: CASSPSGQGGRYGYTF.

V is TRBV7-9 and J is TRBJ2-3; tentatively, D is TRBD2 (6 bases). The CDR3 runs 13 residues. V lost 0 bases to trimming and J lost 12 bases, with 13 bases between them. The V gene's germline CDR1 is SEHNR and CDR2 FQNEAQ (reference sequence). CDR3 in DNA: TGTGCCAGCAGCTTAGCAGGGGAGGTCCATCAGTATTTT. Residues: CASSLAGEVHQYF.

This clone was seen once. The chain employs TRBV4-2 and TRBJ2-1; 10 bases map to TRBD2. This CDR3 contains 18 residues. The V gene's germline CDR1 is LGHNA and CDR2 YNFKEQ. The J segment lost 6 bases and the V segment lost 6 bases, leaving 17 bases of the junction unmatched. DNA of the CDR3: TGTGCCAGCAGACACCTGACTAGCGGGTCCCTGAGTGGCAATGAGCAGTTCTTC. Protein product: CASRHLTSGSLSGNEQFF.

This chain links TRBV6-5 with TRBJ1-2; 11 bases map to TRBD1. The trim removed 6 bases at V and 6 bases at J, leaving 9 bases unmatched. The CDR3 loop spans 15 amino acids. Germline V gene lookup returns CDR1 MNHEY and CDR2 SVGAGI. In DNA, the CDR3 is TGTGCCAGCAGCTCACGAGGACAGGGGGCTCATGGCTACACCTTC. As protein: CASSSRGQGAHGYTF.

This chain joins TRBV10-3 and TRBJ2-1, with TRBD1 identical over 8 bases. Germline V lookup: CDR1 ENHRY, CDR2 SYGVKD. Unmatched junction bases numbered 7, after V lost 3 bases and J lost 9 bases. The CDR3 extends over 14 amino acids. CDR3 in amino acids: CAISEGQGGSEQFF. The DNA of the CDR3 is TGTGCCATCAGTGAAGGACAGGGTGGAAGTGAGCAGTTCTTC.

The CDR3 region is CATSRVEKYEQYF. The CDR3 DNA sequence: TGTGCCACCAGCAGGGTAGAGAAGTACGAGCAGTACTTC. V usage is TRBV15 and J usage is TRBJ2-7; D is unresolved. The CDR3 is made up of 13 amino acids. In germline, CDR1 is LNHNV, CDR2 YYDKDF (reference sequence). V was trimmed by 3 bases and J by 4 bases, leaving 10 bases between them.

This sequence joins TRBV24-1 and TRBJ2-1; 9 bases are shared with TRBD2. CDR3 size: 17 residues. Germline values: CDR1 KGHDR, CDR2 SFDVKD. J gave up 1 base and V 5 bases, and 8 bases lay outside the gene matches. CDR3 loop: CATSASGMASSYNEQFF. Written as DNA, the CDR3 is TGTGCCACCAGTGCTAGCGGGATGGCCAGTTCCTACAATGAGCAGTTCTTC.